The 8 T cell receptor beta chains below all came from one sample that was sequenced in a study of type 1 and type 2 diabetes patients. PCR was run on genomic DNA. A primer set of 30 forward and 13 reverse primers amplified the CDR3. TCRdb re-called the multiplex PCR reads through MiXCR, storing one row per CDR3 protein. Counted here are 250,000 or so distinct CDR3 sequences, approximately 45% occurring once; the ten biggest clones make up roughly 13%. The sequencing sample was made of peripheral blood mononuclear cells (PBMCs). These receptors originate from a man between 18 and 35 years old with type 2 diabetes.

This rearrangement joins TRBV27 to TRBJ2-7; 7 bases match TRBD1. V shed 5 bases and J 3 bases; nucleotides not matched to a gene: 7. This CDR3 has 14 amino acids. Germline loops: CDR1 MNHEY, CDR2 SMNVEV (reference sequence). CDR3: CASSKGAFIYEQYF. Written as DNA, the CDR3 is TGTGCCAGCAGTAAGGGGGCTTTTATCTACGAGCAGTACTTC.

This clonotype occurred a few times. This chain connects TRBV6-4 to TRBJ2-2; D may be TRBD1 (6 bases). V gave up 0 bases and J gave up 4 bases, with 12 bases separating them. Germline lookup yields CDR1 MRHNA and CDR2 SNTAGT. This CDR3 has 16 amino acids. DNA of the CDR3: TGTGCCAGCAGTGACTCGAGCGGACAGCCCACCGGGGAGCTGTTTTTT. Residues: CASSDSSGQPTGELFF.

This clonotype was found a few times. The rearrangement uses TRBV30 and TRBJ2-3; D is unresolved. The CDR3 extends over 14 amino acids. V was shortened by 5 bases and J by 2 bases, with 14 bases between the two germline ends. CDR1 and CDR2 from the germline V gene are GTSNPN and SVGIG (reference sequence). The CDR3 sequence is CAWGRKPNTDTQYF. The CDR3 DNA is TGTGCCTGGGGTCGGAAGCCGAACACAGATACGCAGTATTTT.

The chain couples TRBV9 to TRBJ1-1, with D possibly being TRBD1 (5 bases). Germline loops: CDR1 SGDLS, CDR2 YYNGEE. Trimming removed 3 bases from V and 3 bases from J, with 15 bases in between. This CDR3 contains 15 residues. The CDR3, as DNA: TGTGCCAGCAGCGGAAACCGATGGGGGGACACTGAAGCTTTCTTT. It specifies CASSGNRWGDTEAFF.

The chain carries TRBV29-1 and TRBJ1-1; D might be TRBD1 (6 bases). Germline assignment: CDR1 SQVTM and CDR2 ANQGSEA. V shed 7 bases and J shed 5 bases, with 17 bases lying between them. This CDR3 spans 13 amino acids. CDR3 in amino acids: CSAITGLGTEAFF. CDR3 nucleotides: TGCAGCGCCATAACAGGGTTAGGAACTGAAGCTTTCTTT.

There are a few counts of this clonotype. The V and J genes are TRBV9 and TRBJ1-5; 10 bases match TRBD1. CDR1 is SGDLS, CDR2 YYNGEE, per germline. This CDR3 has 15 residues. Germline trimming cut 3 bases from V and 5 bases from J; bases unmatched to any gene: 5. The CDR3 reads CASSGTGGGDQPQHF. The CDR3 DNA reads as TGTGCCAGCAGCGGGACAGGGGGAGGGGATCAGCCCCAGCATTTT.

The CDR3 DNA follows: TGTGCCGCGGACCTACAGGGGGCACCCTACGAGCAGTACTTC. This sequence encodes CAADLQGAPYEQYF. The genes are TRBV7-9 and TRBJ2-7; 9 bases are a match to TRBD1. Germline V gives CDR1 SEHNR, CDR2 FQNEAQ (reference sequence). The CDR3 length is 14 residues. After removal of 11 bases from V and 2 bases from J, the junction contained 10 bases not matched to a gene.

Details on this clonotype: The germline gene is not matched at one end of the junction; a read error may be the cause. This rearrangement joins TRBV12-3 or TRBV12-4 to TRBJ2-7, with D possibly TRBD1 on 6 matching bases. CDR3 length: 13 residues. The CDR3 DNA sequence: TGTACCAGCAGGCGGACAGCTACCTACGAGCAGTACTTC. Residues: CTSRRTATYEQYF.